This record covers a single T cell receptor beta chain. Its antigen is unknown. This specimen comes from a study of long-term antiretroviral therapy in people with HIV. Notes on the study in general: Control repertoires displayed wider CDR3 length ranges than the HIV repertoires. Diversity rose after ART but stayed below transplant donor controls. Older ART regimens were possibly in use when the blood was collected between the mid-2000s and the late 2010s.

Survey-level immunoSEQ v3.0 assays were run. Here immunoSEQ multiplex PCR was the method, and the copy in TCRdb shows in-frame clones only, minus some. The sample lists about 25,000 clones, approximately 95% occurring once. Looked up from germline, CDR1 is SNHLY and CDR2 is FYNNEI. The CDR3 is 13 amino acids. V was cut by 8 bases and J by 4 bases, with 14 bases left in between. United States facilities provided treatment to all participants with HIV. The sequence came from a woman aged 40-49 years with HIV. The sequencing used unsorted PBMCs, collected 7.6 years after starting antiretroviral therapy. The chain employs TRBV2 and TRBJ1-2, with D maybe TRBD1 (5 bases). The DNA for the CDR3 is TGTGCCAGCCAGCAGGGAGAAGGCTATGGCTACACCTTC. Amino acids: CASQQGEGYGYTF. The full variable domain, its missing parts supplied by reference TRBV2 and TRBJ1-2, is EPEVTQTPSHQVTQMGQEVILRCVPISNHLYFYWYRQILGQKVEFLVSFYNNEISEKSEIFDDQFSVERPDGSNFTLKIRSTKLEDSAMYFCASQQGEGYGYTFGSGTRLTVV.